The 23 T cell receptor beta chains given below trace back to one sample, sequenced in a study of blood T cell repertoires in COVID-19. Using immunoSEQ multiplex PCR, the repertoire was profiled, and TCRdb retains in-frame clones only, with some absent. The table shows about 88,000 clones, with 85% to 95% occurring only once. The sample comprised peripheral blood. These receptors were taken from a man in his 60s with acute or convalescent COVID-19.

The rearrangement joins TRBV28 to TRBJ1-1; tentative D call: TRBD1 (6 bases). This CDR3 comprises 17 residues. Trimming removed 5 bases from V and 0 bases from J, with 19 bases in between. Germline CDR1 is MDHEN and CDR2 is SYDVKM. CDR3 in amino acids: CASSPSGGLNLNTEAFF. For the CDR3, the DNA is TGTGCCAGCAGTCCGTCGGGGGGGCTTAATCTGAACACTGAAGCTTTCTTT.

This sequence joins TRBV19 and TRBJ1-5, with D tentatively TRBD1 (5 bases). V lost 3 bases, J lost 4 bases, and 10 bases lay in between. Germline-derived CDR1 and CDR2 are LNHDA and SQIVND (reference sequence). CDR3 length: 14 residues. CDR3 residues: CASSIDRKNQPQHF. In nucleotides, the CDR3 is TGTGCCAGTAGTATTGACAGAAAAAATCAGCCCCAGCATTTT.

V gene TRBV6-2 or TRBV6-3 combines with J gene TRBJ2-7, with TRBD1 identical over 11 bases. CDR1 MNHEY and CDR2 SVGEGT come from the germline V gene. The CDR3 extends over 16 amino acids. The junction had 6 bases not matched to a gene; V was cut back by 5 bases and J by 0 bases. This CDR3 is CASSRTGQGDSYEQYF. DNA of the CDR3: TGTGCCAGCAGTAGGACGGGACAGGGGGACTCCTACGAGCAGTACTTC.

This chain uses TRBV4-1 with TRBJ2-7, with 7 bases that match TRBD1. The ends lost 2 bases at V and 6 bases at J; junction bases unmatched: 7. The V gene's germline CDR1 is MGHRA and CDR2 YSYEKL. This CDR3 spans 14 amino acids. CDR3 sequence (DNA): TGCGCCAGCAGCCAAACGACAGGGTGGCGCGAGCAGTACTTC. Protein: CASSQTTGWREQYF.

Written as DNA, the CDR3 is TGCGCCAGCAGCGCCCGGGACAGGGCCTTAGGGCAGTTCTTC. Residues: CASSARDRALGQFF. The V and J genes are TRBV5-1 and TRBJ2-1; the match to TRBD1 covers 9 bases. V was clipped by 4 bases and J by 12 bases; unmatched bases: 11. CDR3 size: 14 residues. CDR1 and CDR2 (germline): SGHRS, YFSETQ.

The rearrangement uses TRBV24-1 and TRBJ2-2; D is perhaps TRBD1 (5 bases). The CDR3 loop spans 13 amino acids. Trimming took 2 bases from V and 6 from J, leaving 6 bases between them. Germline V gene lookup returns CDR1 KGHDR and CDR2 SFDVKD. The CDR3 coding sequence is TGTGCCACCAGTGATTCAGGGCCCGGGGAGCTGTTTTTT. Translating gives CATSDSGPGELFF.

About this clone: This CDR3 is also generated by other DNA sequences in the sample. This rearrangement joins TRBV28 to TRBJ1-2, with a tentative D call TRBD1 (6 bases). V dropped 1 base and J dropped 7 bases, with 10 bases sitting between them. This CDR3 comprises 13 residues. The germline gives CDR1 MDHEN, CDR2 SYDVKM. CDR3 DNA sequence: TGTGCCAGCAGTTTATTGGGGGGGGCTGGCTACACCTTC. Encoded protein: CASSLLGGAGYTF.

The V and J genes are TRBV6-2 or TRBV6-3 and TRBJ2-1; 7 bases line up with TRBD2. Trimming took 6 bases from V and 4 from J; bases not matched to a gene: 9. The CDR3 loop spans 15 amino acids. CDR1 is MNHEY and CDR2 is SVGEGT in the germline V gene. For the CDR3, the DNA is TGTGCCAGCAGCTCTTCTAGCGGTAAATACAATGAGCAGTTCTTC. It specifies CASSSSSGKYNEQFF.

The chain joins TRBV6-5 to TRBJ1-4; D is possibly TRBD1 (6 bases). There are 15 residues in the CDR3. Trimming cost V 7 bases and J 3 bases, with 15 bases left between them. Germline V CDR1 and CDR2: MNHEY, SVGAGI. CDR3 amino acids: CASKSGVLPNEKLFF. CDR3 bases: TGTGCCAGCAAGTCAGGGGTCCTACCTAATGAAAAACTGTTTTTT.

The chain has TRBV18 and TRBJ1-1; unclear D gene. The V and J ends lost 6 bases and 2 bases respectively, with 10 bases between them. Germline CDR1 and CDR2: KGHSH and LQKENI. This CDR3 comprises 13 residues. CDR3 bases: TGTGCCAGCTCCTCCGGAGACAACACTGAAGCTTTCTTT. It yields the protein CASSSGDNTEAFF.

The chain recombines TRBV28 with TRBJ2-7; the match to TRBD1 covers 7 bases. Trimming at V came to 6 bases and at J to 4 bases, leaving 6 bases not matched to a gene. This CDR3 is built from 13 residues. Germline-derived CDR1 and CDR2 are MDHEN and SYDVKM. The CDR3 protein is CASRNGQEYEQYF. For the CDR3, the DNA is TGTGCCAGCAGAAACGGACAGGAGTACGAGCAGTACTTC.

The chain combines TRBV7-9 with TRBJ2-3; 8 bases are a match to TRBD1. This CDR3 region has 16 residues. Germline values: CDR1 SEHNR, CDR2 FQNEAQ (reference sequence). The V gene end was trimmed by 5 bases and the J gene end by 1 base; junction bases not matched to a gene: 8. Here the CDR3 reads CASSPNPTGGTDTQYF. The CDR3 DNA is TGTGCCAGCAGCCCTAATCCGACAGGGGGCACAGATACGCAGTATTTT.

This clone was seen a single time. The CDR3 region has the DNA TGTGCCAGCAGCTTGGGGACAGGGACCCGGTCGGGAACCGGGGAGCTGTTTTTT. It yields the protein CASSLGTGTRSGTGELFF. The J gene is TRBJ2-2, the V gene TRBV7-6; 9 bases align to TRBD1. V lost 3 bases and J lost 5; bases outside the gene matches: 13. The germline CDR1 and CDR2 sequences are SGHVS and FNYEAQ. CDR3 length: 18 amino acids.

The V gene is TRBV6-5, the J gene TRBJ2-1; D uncertain. The ends were cut back, 6 bases at V and 4 bases at J, with 13 bases in the middle. This CDR3 spans 14 amino acids. CDR1 MNHEY and CDR2 SVGAGI come from the germline V gene. CDR3 in amino acids: CASSKSQVYNEQFF. CDR3 in DNA: TGTGCCAGCAGCAAATCCCAGGTATACAATGAGCAGTTCTTC.

The V call is TRBV4-3, the J call TRBJ2-6; the D gene is possibly TRBD1 (6 bases). The CDR3 runs 16 residues. Trimming took off 4 bases at V and 2 bases at J, with 12 bases between the two ends. Per the germline V gene, CDR1 is LGHNA and CDR2 is YSLEER. This CDR3 reads CASSRTGGTGANVLTF. The CDR3 region has the DNA TGCGCCAGCAGCCGTACTGGGGGCACTGGGGCCAACGTCCTGACTTTC.

Regarding this clone: This CDR3 is also generated by other DNA sequences in the sample. The CDR3 reads CASSPDRGYGYTF. DNA for the CDR3: TGTGCCAGCAGCCCAGACCGAGGCTATGGCTACACCTTC. The rearrangement joins TRBV6-5 to TRBJ1-2; D is ambiguous. From germline, CDR1 is MNHEY and CDR2 SVGAGI. This CDR3 region has 13 residues. V was clipped by 6 bases and J by 4 bases, with 12 bases between them.

The chain links TRBV11-2 to TRBJ2-5; TRBD2 matches at 7 bases. The V gene's germline CDR1 is SGHAT and CDR2 FQNNGV. The CDR3 has 15 residues. J was trimmed by 5 bases and V by 2 bases; bases with no gene match: 8. The CDR3 coding sequence is TGTGCCAGCAGCTTAAATTCGCAGGGAGGGGAGACCCAGTACTTC. Translated, it gives CASSLNSQGGETQYF.

This chain connects TRBV27 to TRBJ1-4; 8 positions agree with TRBD1. This CDR3 comprises 14 residues. Germline assignment: CDR1 MNHEY and CDR2 SMNVEV (reference sequence). Trimming cost V 8 bases and J 8 bases; bases outside gene matches: 10. The CDR3 loop is CASRGTGREEKLFF. The DNA for the CDR3 is TGTGCCAGCCGAGGGACAGGTCGAGAGGAAAAACTGTTTTTT.

The J gene is TRBJ2-3, the V gene TRBV14; 9 nucleotides align to TRBD1. This CDR3 is built from 14 residues. Germline CDR1 and CDR2: SGHDN and FVKESK. J was trimmed by 5 bases and V by 4 bases; bases with no gene match: 4. The CDR3 here is CASSPGQGGDTQYF. The CDR3 DNA follows: TGTGCCAGCAGCCCGGGACAGGGAGGAGATACGCAGTATTTT.

Regarding this clone: Other DNA variants within this sample encode the same CDR3. This rearrangement joins TRBV6-2 or TRBV6-3 to TRBJ2-7; D may be TRBD2 (6 bases). The CDR3 totals 15 residues. Trimming pared 5 bases from V and 2 bases from J, leaving 16 bases between. Germline CDR1 and CDR2: MNHEY and SVGEGT. This CDR3 is CASSPADGGPYEQYF. The CDR3 nucleotides read TGTGCCAGCAGTCCCGCTGACGGGGGACCCTACGAGCAGTACTTC.

The chain carries TRBV28 and TRBJ1-2; 9 positions match TRBD1. V trimming: 4 bases; J trimming: 7 bases; junction bases outside the gene matches: 4. This CDR3 contains 13 residues. The germline V gene has CDR1 MDHEN and CDR2 SYDVKM. The CDR3 reads CASSSGQGAGYTF. CDR3 DNA: TGTGCCAGCAGTTCGGGACAGGGTGCTGGCTACACCTTC.

The chain couples TRBV3-1 (or the pseudogene TRBV3-2) to TRBJ1-2, with TRBD1 matching over 8 bases. The J segment lost 4 bases and the V segment lost 0 bases, leaving 4 bases of the junction unmatched. The CDR3 runs to 15 residues. Germline loops: CDR1 LGHDT, CDR2 YNNKEL (reference sequence). CDR3 sequence: CASSQEPDRAYGYTF. In DNA form, the CDR3 reads TGTGCCAGCAGCCAAGAGCCGGACAGGGCCTATGGCTACACCTTC.

The CDR3 spells CASSLGGGAGNEAFF. Written as DNA, the CDR3 is TGTGCCAGCAGCTTGGGGGGAGGGGCAGGGAATGAAGCTTTCTTT. V is TRBV5-4 and J is TRBJ1-1; D might be TRBD1 (5 bases). Germline V gene lookup returns CDR1 SGHNT and CDR2 YYREEE (reference sequence). V was pared by 0 bases and J by 7 bases, with 16 bases between. This CDR3 is 15 amino acids long.